Listed below are T cell receptor beta chains from one sample, sequenced in a study of response to subunit inactivated influenza vaccine. One entry per CDR3 protein, called by TCRdb with MiXCR from the RT-PCR reads. The sample shows 500,000 to 750,000 distinct CDR3 sequences, roughly 15% of them seen only once. The sequencing here drew on PBMCs from blood, taken roughly 13 days after vaccination. The origin of the receptors is a man between 50 and 59 years old who received an inactivated influenza vaccine. CDR3s include the opening cysteine and the closing phenylalanine or tryptophan. D genes are given only for firm matches. Clone sizes are given selectively: once, few, many, or a class where the clone is expanded.

TRBV9	-	TRBJ2-1	16	-	CASSVVGGDSYNEQFF	TGTGCCAGCAGCGTAGTTGGAGGGGACTCCTACAATGAGCAGTTCTTC
TRBV20-1	-	TRBJ2-1	13	few	CSAIGGLGNEQFF	TGCAGTGCTATAGGTGGGCTCGGCAATGAGCAGTTCTTC
TRBV20-1	-	TRBJ2-7	14	few	CSARRQGNPYEQYF	TGCAGTGCTCGGCGGCAGGGAAACCCCTACGAGCAGTACTTC
TRBV12-3/TRBV12-4	-	TRBJ1-6	13	few	CASSLGAGSPLHF	TGTGCCAGCAGTTTAGGGGCGGGATCACCCCTCCACTTT
TRBV9	TRBD2	TRBJ2-5	15	few	CASSVAFGLAETQYF	TGTGCCAGCAGCGTAGCTTTTGGACTAGCGGAGACCCAGTACTTC
TRBV12-3/TRBV12-4	-	TRBJ1-1	14	-	CASSFGTDNTEAFF	TGTGCCAGCAGTTTCGGGACGGATAACACTGAAGCTTTCTTT
TRBV12-3/TRBV12-4	-	TRBJ1-4	15	-	CASGPGGSGYEKLFF	TGTGCCAGCGGACCCGGTGGGTCAGGGTATGAAAAACTGTTTTTT
TRBV28	-	TRBJ2-1	14	few	CASSAGSSYNEQFF	TGTGCCAGCAGCGCGGGGAGCTCCTACAATGAGCAGTTCTTC
TRBV5-1	TRBD2	TRBJ2-1	18	few	CASSLTSGGAPFHNEQFF	TGCGCCAGCAGCTTGACTAGCGGGGGGGCACCCTTTCACAATGAGCAGTTCTTC
TRBV4-2	TRBD1	TRBJ2-6	19	-	CASSMTGVDLGSGANVLTF	TGTGCCAGCAGTATGACAGGGGTGGATCTAGGCTCTGGGGCCAACGTCCTGACTTTC
TRBV11-3	-	TRBJ2-2	15	-	CASSPGGGVAGELFF	TGTGCCAGCAGCCCAGGTGGGGGTGTGGCCGGGGAGCTGTTTTTT
TRBV7-2	-	TRBJ2-3	16	few	CASSLFMIDRTDTQYF	TGTGCCAGCAGCTTATTTATGATAGATAGGACAGATACGCAGTATTTT
TRBV6-1	TRBD2	TRBJ2-4	15	many	CASSDGGGAGNIQYF	TGTGCCAGCAGCGACGGGGGGGGCGCAGGAAACATTCAGTACTTC
TRBV5-6	-	TRBJ1-2	16	-	CASIRTFNTRGLGYTF	TGTGCCAGCATCCGAACGTTTAATACGAGGGGATTAGGCTACACCTTC
TRBV25-1	-	TRBJ2-1	13	-	CASRLEDYNEQFF	TGTGCCAGCAGACTAGAGGATTACAATGAGCAGTTCTTC
TRBV20-1	TRBD2	TRBJ2-5	14	-	CSAGTSGDQETQYF	TGCAGTGCAGGGACTAGCGGTGATCAAGAGACCCAGTACTTC
TRBV9	-	TRBJ2-3	12	-	CASSVTPDTQYF	TGTGCCAGCAGCGTAACCCCGGATACGCAGTATTTT
TRBV6-2/TRBV6-3	TRBD1	TRBJ2-5	13	-	CASSPGQGVTQYF	TGTGCCAGCAGTCCGGGACAGGGGGTGACCCAGTACTTC
TRBV29-1	-	TRBJ2-1	16	-	CSVEVPTAANYNEQFF	TGCAGCGTTGAAGTCCCCACGGCGGCCAATTACAATGAGCAGTTCTTC
TRBV28	-	TRBJ1-6	15	few	CASKLYPEGNSPLHF	TGTGCCAGCAAACTTTACCCCGAAGGCAATTCACCCCTCCACTTT
TRBV6-2/TRBV6-3	TRBD1	TRBJ2-5	13	-	CASSPTGGKTQYF	TGTGCCAGCAGCCCTACAGGGGGGAAGACCCAGTACTTC
TRBV20-1	-	TRBJ1-6	14	many	CSARRQGNHSPLHF	TGCAGTGCTAGAAGGCAGGGCAATCATTCACCCCTCCACTTT
TRBV11-3	TRBD2	TRBJ2-1	15	few	CASSLDSAGGNEQFF	TGTGCCAGCAGCTTAGATTCAGCGGGAGGCAATGAGCAGTTCTTC
TRBV12-3/TRBV12-4	TRBD1	TRBJ2-7	14	-	CASSSSGGASEQYF	TGTGCCAGCAGTTCCTCAGGGGGCGCTTCCGAGCAGTACTTC
TRBV29-1	-	TRBJ2-7	12	-	CSAAVDSYEQYF	TGCAGCGCCGCCGTGGACAGTTACGAGCAGTACTTC
TRBV12-3/TRBV12-4	-	TRBJ1-2	13	many	CASRGDGNYGYTF	TGTGCCAGCAGAGGGGACGGAAACTATGGCTACACCTTC
TRBV5-1	TRBD2	TRBJ2-1	16	-	CASSPPTSGRDDEQFF	TGCGCCAGCAGCCCACCAACTAGCGGGAGGGACGATGAGCAGTTCTTC
TRBV20-1	-	TRBJ1-4	13	few	CSAHRLGGEKLFF	TGCAGTGCTCACAGGTTGGGGGGAGAAAAACTGTTTTTT
TRBV3-1	-	TRBJ2-7	14	-	CASSQVTVSSEQYF	TGTGCCAGCAGCCAGGTCACGGTCTCGAGCGAGCAGTACTTC
TRBV5-5	-	TRBJ2-5	11	-	CASKNQETQYF	TGTGCCAGCAAGAACCAAGAGACCCAGTACTTC
TRBV4-1	TRBD2	TRBJ2-7	16	few	CASSQPLAGGAYEQYF	TGCGCCAGCAGCCAACCTCTAGCGGGGGGTGCCTACGAGCAGTACTTC
TRBV20-1	-	TRBJ2-6	15	few	CSARGAGNLANVLTF	TGCAGTGCTAGAGGGGCAGGGAATTTAGCCAACGTCCTGACTTTC
TRBV19	-	TRBJ2-3	15	-	CASSISAGWTDTQYF	TGTGCCAGTAGTATTTCGGCAGGGTGGACAGATACGCAGTATTTT
TRBV12-3/TRBV12-4	TRBD2	TRBJ2-7	20	few	CASSNRHRVPSGRAPYEQYF	TGTGCCAGCAGCAATCGCCACAGGGTCCCTAGCGGGAGGGCCCCCTACGAGCAGTACTTC
TRBV6-5	-	TRBJ2-5	14	few	CASSYGHRKETQYF	TGTGCCAGCAGTTACGGACATAGGAAAGAGACCCAGTACTTC
TRBV11-2	-	TRBJ2-3	13	-	CASSSGPVDTQYF	TGTGCCAGCAGTTCGGGACCTGTGGATACGCAGTATTTT
TRBV20-1	TRBD1	TRBJ2-7	17	-	CSARDPRDRGAAYEQYF	TGCAGTGCTAGAGATCCTCGGGACAGGGGAGCAGCCTACGAGCAGTACTTC
TRBV7-2	-	TRBJ2-2	15	few	CASSLKQGGFGELFF	TGTGCCAGCAGCTTAAAACAGGGTGGATTCGGGGAGCTGTTTTTT
TRBV12-3/TRBV12-4	-	TRBJ1-1	14	many	CASSFSSGLTEAFF	TGTGCCAGCAGTTTTAGTTCAGGGCTAACTGAAGCTTTCTTT
TRBV7-2	TRBD1	TRBJ1-5	17	-	CASSLAPAGGTDQPQHF	TGTGCCAGCAGCTTAGCCCCCGCAGGGGGCACTGATCAGCCCCAGCATTTT
TRBV14	-	TRBJ2-3	14	-	CASSLQAVTDTQYF	TGTGCCAGCAGCCTGCAAGCGGTCACAGATACGCAGTATTTT
TRBV7-9	TRBD2	TRBJ2-1	16	-	CASSFIGSGVYNEQFF	TGTGCCAGCAGCTTCATCGGTAGCGGGGTCTACAATGAGCAGTTCTTC
TRBV5-1	TRBD2	TRBJ2-1	14	few	CASSPGLAGVGQFF	TGCGCCAGCAGTCCGGGACTAGCGGGAGTCGGGCAGTTCTTC
TRBV7-2	-	TRBJ2-7	13	few	CASRQGSSYEQYF	TGTGCCAGCAGGCAGGGAAGCTCCTACGAGCAGTACTTC
TRBV7-9	-	TRBJ1-2	14	few	CASSLVMSNYGYTF	TGTGCCAGCAGCTTAGTAATGAGTAACTATGGCTACACCTTC
TRBV11-2	-	TRBJ1-2	14	-	CASSLDRAGSVYTF	TGTGCCAGCAGCTTAGATCGGGCAGGGTCCGTCTACACCTTC